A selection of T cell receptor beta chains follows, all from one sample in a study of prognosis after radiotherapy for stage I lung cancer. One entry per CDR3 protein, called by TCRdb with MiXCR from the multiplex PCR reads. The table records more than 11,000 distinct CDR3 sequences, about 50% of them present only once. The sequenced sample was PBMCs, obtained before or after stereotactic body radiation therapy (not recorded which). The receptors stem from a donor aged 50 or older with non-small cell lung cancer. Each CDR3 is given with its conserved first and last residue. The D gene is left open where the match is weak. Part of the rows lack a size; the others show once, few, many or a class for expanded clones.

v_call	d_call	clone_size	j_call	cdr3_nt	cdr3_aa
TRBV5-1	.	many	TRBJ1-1	TGCGCCAGCAGCTTGGGAGGGGGTGCGGACACTGAAGCTTTCTTT	CASSLGGGADTEAFF
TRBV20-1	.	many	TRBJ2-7	TGCAGTGCTCGACCTGAGTTCTACGAGCAGTACTTC	CSARPEFYEQYF
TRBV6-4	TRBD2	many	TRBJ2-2	TGTGCCAGCACCCTCCGGGCGGGGGGGGCCGGGGAGCTGTTTTTT	CASTLRAGGAGELFF
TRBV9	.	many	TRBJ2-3	TGTGCCAGCAGCGTACTGTTAGCAGATACGCAGTATTTT	CASSVLLADTQYF
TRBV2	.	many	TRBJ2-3	TGTGCCAGCAGTGAAGACAGGATCCACACAGATACGCAGTATTTT	CASSEDRIHTDTQYF
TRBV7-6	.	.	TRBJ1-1	TGTGCCAGCAGCTCCTCCATAGTGAAGAACACTGAAGCTTTCTTT	CASSSSIVKNTEAFF
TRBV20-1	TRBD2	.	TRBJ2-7	TGCAGTGCTAGACACCTAGCGGGAGTGGAGCAGTACTTC	CSARHLAGVEQYF
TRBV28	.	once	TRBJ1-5	TGTGCCAGCAGCTCGCCTCCGAGGGGAGGGCCCCATCATTTT	CASSSPPRGGPHHF
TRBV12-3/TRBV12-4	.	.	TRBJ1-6	TGTGCCAGCAAGCGGACAGCTAATTCACCCCTCCACTTT	CASKRTANSPLHF
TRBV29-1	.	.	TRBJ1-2	TGCAGCGTTCACCCCCGTTTGGTGCTCGGTGGCCACACCTTC	CSVHPRLVLGGHTF
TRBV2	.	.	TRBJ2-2	TGTGCCAGCAAAGGAGGGCTACCCACCGGGGAGCTGTTTTTT	CASKGGLPTGELFF
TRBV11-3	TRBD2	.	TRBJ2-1	TGTGCCAGCAGCTTTGGACTAGCAGGTGAGCAGTTCTTC	CASSFGLAGEQFF
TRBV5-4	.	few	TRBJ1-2	TGTGCCAGCAGCCCAGCCAGGAACTATGGCTACACCTTC	CASSPARNYGYTF
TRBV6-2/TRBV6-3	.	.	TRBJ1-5	TGTGCCATCAGTGAGCTGCGAGGCAATCAGCCCCAGCATTTT	CAISELRGNQPQHF
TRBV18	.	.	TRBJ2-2	TGTGCCAGCTCACCCCTCGAGGGGATGGGGAACACCGGGGAGCTGTTTTTT	CASSPLEGMGNTGELFF
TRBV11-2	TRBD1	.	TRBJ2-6	TGTGCTAGCAGCTTAAGCTCGGGACAGGGGAGGAAGACCGGGGCCAACGTCCTGACTTTC	CASSLSSGQGRKTGANVLTF
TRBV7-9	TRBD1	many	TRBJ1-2	TGTGCCAGCAGTAATCCCGCGGTCACAGGGGAATACTATGGCTACACCTTC	CASSNPAVTGEYYGYTF
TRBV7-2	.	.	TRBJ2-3	TGTGCCAGCAGCTTAAGGGCAGATACGCAGTATTTT	CASSLRADTQYF
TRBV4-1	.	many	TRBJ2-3	TGCGCCAGCAGCCAAGGGGCGGGGACAGATACGCAGTATTTT	CASSQGAGTDTQYF
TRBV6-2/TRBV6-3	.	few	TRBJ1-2	TGTGCCAACAGTTACTCTATAATGTCTGCATGGAGTAACTATGGCTACACCTTC	CANSYSIMSAWSNYGYTF
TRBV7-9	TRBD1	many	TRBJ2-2	TGTGCCAGCAGCCCCGGGACAGGGGGTACCGGGGAGCTGTTTTTT	CASSPGTGGTGELFF
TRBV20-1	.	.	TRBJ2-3	TGCAGTGATAGAGTCAATGCGGCCACAGATACGCAGTATTTT	CSDRVNAATDTQYF
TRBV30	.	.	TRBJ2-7	TGTGCCTGGAGTCCCGACAGCTCCTACGAGCAGTACTTC	CAWSPDSSYEQYF
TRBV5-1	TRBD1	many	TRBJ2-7	TGCGCCAGCAGCAAGGGACAGAAGGACGAGCAGTACTTC	CASSKGQKDEQYF
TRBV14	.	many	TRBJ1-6	TGTGCCAGCAGCCAAGAATGGGGGCCCCTCCACTTT	CASSQEWGPLHF
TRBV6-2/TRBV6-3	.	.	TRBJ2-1	TGTGCCAGCAGGTTTAGCGGTAGGCTTAAGGGAAATGAGCAGTTCTTC	CASRFSGRLKGNEQFF
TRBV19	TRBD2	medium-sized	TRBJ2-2	TGTGCCAGTAGTATAGCGGGAGGGTCGGGGGAGCTGTTTTTT	CASSIAGGSGELFF
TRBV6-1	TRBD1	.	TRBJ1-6	TGTGCCAGCAGGACGGGACAGGGTGGATCACACCTCCACTTT	CASRTGQGGSHLHF